This entry is about one TCR beta chain. Its target is unknown. This entry belongs to a study of blood T cells in healthy people across ages. Study results and limitations: Fewer expanded clones and more diversity marked long-lived versus aged donors.

A second PCR of about 7 to 12 cycles used a sample-barcoded 5' primer and a J-beta primer mix. The template-switch adaptor was a 5' adaptor with 12 random nucleotides. It tagged each cDNA molecule. TCRdb used MiXCR to reprocess the 5' RACE reads, holding one entry per CDR3 protein. The sample lists about 1.5 million distinct CDR3 sequences; 42% were seen once. Germline V gives CDR1 SGHAT, CDR2 FQDESV (reference sequence). V was pared by 3 bases and J by 1 base, with 8 bases between. This CDR3 is built from 14 residues. This clonotype was obtained from a woman in her late teens or twenties in good health. The sequencing input was blood. The genes are TRBV11-1 and TRBJ2-3; D not certain. CDR3 DNA sequence: TGTGCCAGCAGCTTTACCCGGGGCACAGATACGCAGTATTTT. It specifies CASSFTRGTDTQYF.